Listed here are 12 T cell receptor beta chains from one sample, sequenced in a study of T cells in narcolepsy. The repertoire was sequenced with immunoSEQ multiplex PCR; TCRdb's copy has only in-frame clones and lacks some. The table records fewer than 35,000 clones, roughly 73% of them present only once. The sequenced material came from CD45RA- memory CD4+ T cells from PBMCs. All receptors come from a human donor with narcolepsy.

This clone was observed once. CDR3 loop: CASSEGQGVSGANVLTF. The CDR3 DNA reads as TGTGCCAGCAGCGAAGGACAGGGGGTCTCTGGGGCCAACGTCCTGACTTTC. The rearrangement uses TRBV4-2 and TRBJ2-6; 10 bases agree with TRBD1. Per germline, CDR1 LGHNA and CDR2 YNFKEQ. The CDR3 runs 17 residues. The V segment lost 5 bases and the J segment 0 bases; nucleotides outside the gene matches: 4.

Turning to this clone: One end of the junction fails to match germline, which may point to a read error. The chain couples TRBV7-9 to TRBJ2-7, with 11 bases lining up with TRBD2. CDR1 and CDR2 from the germline V gene are SEHNR and FQNEAQ (reference sequence). This CDR3 spans 12 amino acids. The CDR3 here is CASSSQTSGAAF. The CDR3 DNA reads as TGTGCCAGCAGCTCGCAGACTAGCGGGGCTGCCTTC.

The CDR3 region is CASSLGGASDTQYF. As DNA, the CDR3 is TGTGCCAGCAGCTTAGGAGGGGCGTCAGATACGCAGTATTTT. This sequence joins TRBV11-3 and TRBJ2-3; the D call may be TRBD1 or TRBD2 (5 bases each). With 1 base removed from V and 4 bases from J, the gap between germline ends came to 9 bases. Germline V gene data show CDR1 as SGHNT and CDR2 as YENEEA. The CDR3 length is 14 residues.

This chain uses TRBV7-6 with TRBJ2-3; the D gene is possibly TRBD1 (6 bases). The CDR3 is 14 residues long. Germline V gene data show CDR1 as SGHVS and CDR2 as FNYEAQ. Trimming cost V 5 bases and J 0 bases, with 9 bases left between them. In DNA, the CDR3 is TGTGCCAGCAGCCCCGGACAGAGCACAGATACGCAGTATTTT. Protein product: CASSPGQSTDTQYF.

The V and J genes are TRBV7-6 and TRBJ1-2; 11 positions match TRBD1. The CDR3 totals 15 residues. Per the germline V gene, CDR1 is SGHVS and CDR2 is FNYEAQ. Trimming removed 5 bases from V and 10 bases from J; junction bases left unmatched: 12. The CDR3 nucleotides read TGTGCCAGCAGCCCTAACGTGGACAGGGGGCACGACTACACCTTC. Protein sequence: CASSPNVDRGHDYTF.

This chain uses TRBV29-1 with TRBJ1-6, with 7 bases identical to TRBD1. J was trimmed by 7 bases and V by 6 bases; bases with no gene match: 15. Germline CDR1 SQVTM, CDR2 ANQGSEA. The CDR3 has 16 residues. The CDR3 DNA reads as TGCAGCGTGGATACACTCCCAGGGACAGAAAATTCACCCCTCCACTTT. This gives the protein CSVDTLPGTENSPLHF.

CDR3 DNA sequence: TGTGCCAGCAGCGTTAAGATTGGAGGGGAGCAGTACTTC. It codes for CASSVKIGGEQYF. The chain carries TRBV9 and TRBJ2-7, with TRBD2 as a possible D gene (6 bases). Germline loops: CDR1 SGDLS, CDR2 YYNGEE. The CDR3 length is 13 residues. Trimming pared 2 bases from V and 7 bases from J, leaving 13 bases between.

The rearrangement links TRBV29-1 to TRBJ2-7, with a weak D call TRBD2 (5 bases). Looked up from germline, CDR1 is SQVTM and CDR2 is ANQGSEA. Trimming removed 4 bases at V and 0 bases at J, with 13 bases between. The CDR3 extends over 14 amino acids. The CDR3 DNA reads TGCAGCGTTGGGATGGACTTGAGCTCCTACGAGCAGTACTTC. This sequence encodes CSVGMDLSSYEQYF.

The chain couples TRBV7-8 to TRBJ2-7, with D possibly being TRBD1 (5 bases). The germline V gene encodes CDR1 SGHVS and CDR2 FQNEAQ. Trimming stripped 1 base from V and 3 bases from J, with 10 bases between. The CDR3 covers 14 residues. The CDR3 here is CASSLDGADYEQYF. The CDR3 bases are TGTGCCAGCAGCTTAGATGGGGCTGACTACGAGCAGTACTTC.

The V gene is TRBV15, the J gene TRBJ2-2, with TRBD1 identical over 7 bases. In germline, CDR1 is LNHNV, CDR2 YYDKDF (reference sequence). Germline trimming cut 2 bases from V and 6 bases from J; bases unmatched to any gene: 9. This CDR3 has 16 amino acids. CDR3 protein: CATSRPDRVGAGELFF. CDR3 nucleotide sequence: TGTGCCACCAGCAGACCCGACAGGGTCGGGGCCGGGGAGCTGTTTTTT.

This clone was seen more than once but under ten times. This chain uses TRBV2 with TRBJ1-1; D gene ambiguous. CDR3 size: 13 residues. Trimming stripped 1 base from V and 4 bases from J, with 7 bases between. The germline V gene encodes CDR1 SNHLY and CDR2 FYNNEI. The CDR3: CASSEDAFTEAFF. CDR3 nucleotides: TGTGCCAGCAGTGAAGACGCGTTCACTGAAGCTTTCTTT.

V is TRBV14 and J is TRBJ2-7; no clear D. The CDR3 loop spans 13 amino acids. Germline V gene sequence: CDR1 SGHDN, CDR2 FVKESK. V was pared by 1 base and J by 2 bases, with 6 bases between. Here the CDR3 reads CASSQGPTYEQYF. In nucleotides, the CDR3 is TGTGCCAGCAGCCAAGGTCCTACCTACGAGCAGTACTTC.